This is a list of T cell receptor beta chains from one sample in a study of blood T cell repertoires in COVID-19. Measured with immunoSEQ multiplex PCR; TCRdb has only the in-frame clones, and not every one. This table has about 80,000 clones, around 88% appearing once. The material sequenced was peripheral blood. Receptor source: a woman aged 80 or over with acute or convalescent COVID-19. The CDR3 runs from the conserved cysteine through the conserved F or W. The D gene is left open where the match is weak. Only some rows state a clone size, as once, few, many or a class for expanded clones.

>NA|NA|TRBJ2-2|14|TRBV7-8
CASSRTGSQGELFF
TGTGCCAGCAGCCGAACAGGGAGTCAAGGGGAGCTGTTTTTT
>NA|TRBD1|TRBJ1-2|14|TRBV30
CAWRGQGVNYGYTF
TGTGCCTGGAGGGGACAGGGGGTTAACTATGGCTACACCTTC
>once|TRBD1|TRBJ1-1|13|TRBV11-2
CANRQGQNTEAFF
TGTGCCAACCGACAGGGGCAGAACACTGAAGCTTTCTTT
>NA|TRBD2|TRBJ2-5|17|TRBV11-2
CASSFLPGTRYQETQYF
TGTGCCAGCAGCTTCCTCCCCGGGACTAGGTACCAAGAGACCCAGTACTTC
>NA|TRBD1|TRBJ1-1|11|TRBV18
CASSPGQGAFF
TGTGCCAGCTCACCTGGACAGGGAGCTTTCTTT
>NA|NA|TRBJ1-2|15|TRBV27
CASSLRGQHNYGYTF
TGTGCCAGCAGTCTAAGGGGACAACATAACTATGGCTACACCTTC
>once|NA|TRBJ1-1|12|TRBV10-3
CAISEVGAAAFF
TGTGCCATCAGTGAAGTTGGGGCAGCAGCTTTCTTT
>NA|NA|TRBJ2-3|12|TRBV7-6
CASSSRTDTQYF
TGTGCCAGCAGCTCTCGCACAGATACGCAGTATTTT
>NA|TRBD1|TRBJ1-6|19|TRBV7-8
CASSLGTGFGIGSNSPLHF
TGTGCCAGCAGCTTAGGGACAGGTTTCGGTATAGGGAGTAATTCACCCCTCCACTTT
>NA|TRBD1|TRBJ1-2|12|TRBV28
CASRTGAVGYTF
TGTGCCAGCAGAACAGGGGCGGTCGGCTACACCTTC
>NA|TRBD2|TRBJ2-3|16|TRBV19
CASSHPSGGAEDTQYF
TGTGCCAGTAGTCACCCTAGCGGGGGGGCCGAAGATACGCAGTATTTT
>once|TRBD2|TRBJ2-2|15|TRBV5-1
CASSLASGRPGELFF
TGCGCCAGCAGCTTGGCTAGCGGGAGGCCCGGGGAGCTGTTTTTT
>NA|NA|TRBJ1-5|15|TRBV2
CASSGLLAGNQPQHF
TGTGCCAGCAGTGGGCTACTGGCGGGGAATCAGCCCCAGCATTTT
>NA|NA|TRBJ1-5|14|TRBV2
CASSERRSDQPQHF
TGTGCCAGCAGTGAACGTAGGAGCGATCAGCCCCAGCATTTT
>once|TRBD2|TRBJ2-4|17|TRBV3-1/TRBV3-2
CASSQRGGGRVENIQYF
TGTGCCAGCAGCCAAAGAGGTGGCGGGAGGGTTGAAAACATTCAGTACTTC
>NA|TRBD2|TRBJ2-7|16|TRBV25-1
CASSARGSVGIHEQYF
TGTGCCAGCAGTGCGCGGGGGAGTGTTGGTATCCACGAGCAGTACTTC
>NA|TRBD2|TRBJ2-3|17|TRBV5-1
CASSNILLAGGVDTQYF
TGCGCCAGCAGCAACATCCTACTAGCGGGGGGCGTAGATACGCAGTATTTT
>NA|NA|TRBJ1-6|13|TRBV4-2
CASSRTGAPPLHF
TGTGCCAGCAGCCGTACAGGCGCACCACCCCTCCACTTT
>few|NA|TRBJ1-2|12|TRBV6-5
CASRRESSEDTF
TGTGCCAGCCGGCGGGAGTCGTCTGAGGACACCTTC
>NA|TRBD2|TRBJ2-1|15|TRBV5-1
CASSPSGRGGNEQFF
TGCGCCAGCAGCCCTAGCGGGAGAGGAGGCAATGAGCAGTTCTTC
>NA|TRBD2|TRBJ2-2|15|TRBV5-1
CASSLRGANTGELFF
TGCGCCAGCAGTCTACGGGGGGCGAACACCGGGGAGCTGTTTTTT